This TCR beta chain was recorded in a study of PD-L1 blockade in urothelial cancer. Study-wide context: Of roughly 30 patients, around 25 were males with bladder-origin urothelial cancer.

In regard to this clone: At one end the junction does not follow the germline gene, possibly because of a read error.

PCRs were each spiked with synthetic TCR analog templates. Assay: immunoSEQ multiplex PCR; the TCRdb copy retains only in-frame clones and omits some. The sample has 80,000 to 95,000 clones, 70% to 90% seen once. This CDR3 contains 14 residues. The germline V gene has CDR1 ENHRY and CDR2 SYGVKD. The sample's time point: peripheral blood 6 weeks after treatment start. Samples were collected from each patient before treatment and during treatment. Each patient gave between 1 and 8 of them in total. The sample consisted of PBMCs, taken around atezolizumab (anti-PD-L1) treatment. V and J are TRBV10-3 and TRBJ1-3, with D maybe TRBD1 (6 bases). The TCR originated in an older man with urothelial cancer. DNA of the CDR3: TGTGCCATCACTGAGACAGGCTCTGGAAACACCATATATTTT. Translating gives CAITETGSGNTIYF.